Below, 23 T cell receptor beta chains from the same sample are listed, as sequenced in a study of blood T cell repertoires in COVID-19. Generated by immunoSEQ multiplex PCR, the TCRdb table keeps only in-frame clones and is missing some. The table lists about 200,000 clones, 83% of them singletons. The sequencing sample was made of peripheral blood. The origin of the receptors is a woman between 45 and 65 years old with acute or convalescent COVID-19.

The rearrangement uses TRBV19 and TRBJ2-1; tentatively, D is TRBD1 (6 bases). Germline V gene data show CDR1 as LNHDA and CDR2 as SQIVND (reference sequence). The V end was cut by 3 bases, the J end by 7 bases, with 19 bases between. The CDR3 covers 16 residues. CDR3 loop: CASSITGPLTRNEQFF. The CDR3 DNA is TGTGCCAGTAGTATCACAGGGCCCCTTACAAGGAATGAGCAGTTCTTC.

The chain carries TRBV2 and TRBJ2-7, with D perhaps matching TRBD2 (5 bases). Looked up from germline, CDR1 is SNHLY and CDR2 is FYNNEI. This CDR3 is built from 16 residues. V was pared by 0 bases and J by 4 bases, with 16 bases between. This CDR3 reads CASSEAAGPEGYEQYF. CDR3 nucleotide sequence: TGTGCCAGCAGTGAAGCGGCGGGTCCCGAGGGATACGAGCAGTACTTC.

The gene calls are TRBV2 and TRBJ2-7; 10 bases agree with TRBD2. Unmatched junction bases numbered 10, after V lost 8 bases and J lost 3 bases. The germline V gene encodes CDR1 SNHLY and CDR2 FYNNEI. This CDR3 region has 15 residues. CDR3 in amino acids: CASGIVAGGSYEQYF. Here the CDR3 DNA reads TGTGCCAGCGGGATAGTAGCGGGAGGAAGCTACGAGCAGTACTTC.

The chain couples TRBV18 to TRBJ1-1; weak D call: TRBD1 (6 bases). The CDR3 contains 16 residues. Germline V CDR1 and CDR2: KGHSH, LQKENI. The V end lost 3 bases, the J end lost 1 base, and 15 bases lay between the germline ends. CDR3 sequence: CASSPAPGVRNTEAFF. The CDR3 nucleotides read TGTGCCAGCTCACCGGCTCCAGGGGTGCGGAACACTGAAGCTTTCTTT.

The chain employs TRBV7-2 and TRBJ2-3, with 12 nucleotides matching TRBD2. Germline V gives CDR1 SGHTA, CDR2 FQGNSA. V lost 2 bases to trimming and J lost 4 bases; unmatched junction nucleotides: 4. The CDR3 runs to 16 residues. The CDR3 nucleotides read TGTGCCAGCAGCTTATCGACTAGCGGGAGAGCAGATACGCAGTATTTT. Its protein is CASSLSTSGRADTQYF.

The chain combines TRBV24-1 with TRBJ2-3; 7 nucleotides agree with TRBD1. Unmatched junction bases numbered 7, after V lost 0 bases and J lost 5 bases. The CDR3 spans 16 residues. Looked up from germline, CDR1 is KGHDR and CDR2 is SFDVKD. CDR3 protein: CATSDLGDRAGDTQYF. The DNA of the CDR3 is TGTGCCACCAGTGATTTGGGCGACAGGGCAGGAGATACGCAGTATTTT.

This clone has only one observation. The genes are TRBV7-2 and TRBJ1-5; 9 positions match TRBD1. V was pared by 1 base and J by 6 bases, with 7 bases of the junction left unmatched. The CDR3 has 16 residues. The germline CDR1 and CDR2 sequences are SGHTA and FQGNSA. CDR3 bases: TGTGCCAGCAGCTTAGGGGGGGGACAGGGTCGTCAGCCCCAGCATTTT. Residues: CASSLGGGQGRQPQHF.

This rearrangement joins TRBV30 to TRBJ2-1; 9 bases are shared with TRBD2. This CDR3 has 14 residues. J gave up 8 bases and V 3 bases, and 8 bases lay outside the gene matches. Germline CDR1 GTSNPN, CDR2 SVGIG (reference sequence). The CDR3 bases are TGTGCCTGGAGCGAGGGACTAGCTACGCATGAGCAGTTCTTC. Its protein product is CAWSEGLATHEQFF.

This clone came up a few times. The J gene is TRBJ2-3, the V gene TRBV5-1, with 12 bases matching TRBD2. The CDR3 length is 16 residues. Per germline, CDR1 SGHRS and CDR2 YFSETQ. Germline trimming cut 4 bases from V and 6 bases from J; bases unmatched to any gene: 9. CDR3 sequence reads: CASSPPGTSGSDTQYF. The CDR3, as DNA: TGCGCCAGCAGCCCCCCGGGGACTAGCGGGTCCGATACGCAGTATTTT. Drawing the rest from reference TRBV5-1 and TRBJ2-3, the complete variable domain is KAGVTQTPRYLIKTRGQQVTLSCSPISGHRSVSWYQQTPGQGLQFLFEYFSETQRNKGNFPGRFSGRQFSNSRSEMNVSTLELGDSALYLCASSPPGTSGSDTQYFGPGTRLTVL.

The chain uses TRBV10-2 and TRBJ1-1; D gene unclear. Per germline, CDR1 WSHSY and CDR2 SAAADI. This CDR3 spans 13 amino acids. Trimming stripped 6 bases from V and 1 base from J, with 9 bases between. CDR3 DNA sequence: TGCGCCAGCAGGCTTAACTGGAACACTGAAGCTTTCTTT. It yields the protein CASRLNWNTEAFF.

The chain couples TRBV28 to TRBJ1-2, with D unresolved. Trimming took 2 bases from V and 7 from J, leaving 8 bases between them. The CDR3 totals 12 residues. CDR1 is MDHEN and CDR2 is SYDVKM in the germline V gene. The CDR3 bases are TGTGCCAGCAGTTTAAAGGGAGTTGGCTACACCTTC. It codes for CASSLKGVGYTF.

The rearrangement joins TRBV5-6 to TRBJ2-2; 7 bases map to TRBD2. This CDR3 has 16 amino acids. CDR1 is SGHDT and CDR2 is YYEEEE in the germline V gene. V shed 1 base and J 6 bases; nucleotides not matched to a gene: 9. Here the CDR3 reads CASSLRRPRGAGELFF. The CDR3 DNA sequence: TGTGCCAGCAGCTTGCGTCGGCCCCGGGGGGCCGGGGAGCTGTTTTTT.

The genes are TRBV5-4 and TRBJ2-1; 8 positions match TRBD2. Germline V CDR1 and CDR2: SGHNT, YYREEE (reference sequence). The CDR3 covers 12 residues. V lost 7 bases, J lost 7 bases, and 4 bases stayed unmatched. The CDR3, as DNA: TGTGCCAGCCTCCGCGGGGGGAATGAGCAGTTCTTC. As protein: CASLRGGNEQFF.

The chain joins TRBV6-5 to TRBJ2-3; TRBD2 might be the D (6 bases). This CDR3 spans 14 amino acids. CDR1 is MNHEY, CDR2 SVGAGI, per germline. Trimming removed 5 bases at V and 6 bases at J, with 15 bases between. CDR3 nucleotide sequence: TGTGCCAGCAGTCAGACTCTAGGAGGGGATACGCAGTATTTT. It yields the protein CASSQTLGGDTQYF.

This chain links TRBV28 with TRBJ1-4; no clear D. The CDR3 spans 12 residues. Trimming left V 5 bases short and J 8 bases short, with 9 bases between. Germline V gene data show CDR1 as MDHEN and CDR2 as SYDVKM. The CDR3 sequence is CASSAGKEKLFF. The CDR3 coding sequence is TGTGCCAGCAGTGCGGGGAAGGAAAAACTGTTTTTT.

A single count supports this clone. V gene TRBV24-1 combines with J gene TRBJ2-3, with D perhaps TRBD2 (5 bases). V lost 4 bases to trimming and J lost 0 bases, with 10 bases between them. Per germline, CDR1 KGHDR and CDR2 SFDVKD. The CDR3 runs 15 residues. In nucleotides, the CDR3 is TGTGCCACCAGTGAAGGAGGAGCTAGCACAGATACGCAGTATTTT. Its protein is CATSEGGASTDTQYF.

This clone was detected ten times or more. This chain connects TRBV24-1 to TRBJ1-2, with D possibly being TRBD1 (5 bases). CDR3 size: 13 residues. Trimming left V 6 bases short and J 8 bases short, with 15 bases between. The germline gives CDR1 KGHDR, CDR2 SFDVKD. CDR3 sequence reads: CATSPGQGRGYTF. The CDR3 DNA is TGTGCCACCAGTCCCGGGCAGGGCAGAGGCTACACCTTC.

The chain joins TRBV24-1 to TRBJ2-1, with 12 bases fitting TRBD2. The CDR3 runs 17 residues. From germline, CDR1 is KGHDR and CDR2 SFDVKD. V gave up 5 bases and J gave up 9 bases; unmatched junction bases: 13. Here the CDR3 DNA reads TGTGCCACCAGTGCCCCATTGGGGACTAGCGGGTCGAGTGAGCAGTTCTTC. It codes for CATSAPLGTSGSSEQFF.

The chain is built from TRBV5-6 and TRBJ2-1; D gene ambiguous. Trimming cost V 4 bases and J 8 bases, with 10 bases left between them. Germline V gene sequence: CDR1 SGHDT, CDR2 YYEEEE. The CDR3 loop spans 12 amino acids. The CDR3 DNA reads TGTGCCAGCAGCCGCCTCCGAGATGAGCAGTTCTTC. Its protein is CASSRLRDEQFF.

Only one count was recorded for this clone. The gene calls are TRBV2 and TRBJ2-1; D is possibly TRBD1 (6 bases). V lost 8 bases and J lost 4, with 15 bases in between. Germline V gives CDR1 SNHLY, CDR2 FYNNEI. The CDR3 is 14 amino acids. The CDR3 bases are TGTGCCAGCGCTACAGGGTATCTATACAATGAGCAGTTCTTC. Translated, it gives CASATGYLYNEQFF.

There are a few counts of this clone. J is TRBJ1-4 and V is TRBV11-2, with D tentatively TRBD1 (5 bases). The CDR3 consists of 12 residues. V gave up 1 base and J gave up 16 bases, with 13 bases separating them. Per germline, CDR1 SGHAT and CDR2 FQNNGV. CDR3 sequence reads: CASSLAAGHQFF. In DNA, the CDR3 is TGTGCCAGCAGCTTAGCGGCAGGGCACCAGTTTTTT.

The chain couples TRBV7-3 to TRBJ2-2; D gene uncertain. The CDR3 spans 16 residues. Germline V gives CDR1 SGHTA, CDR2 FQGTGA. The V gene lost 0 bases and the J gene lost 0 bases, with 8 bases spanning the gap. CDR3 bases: TGTGCCAGCAGCTTAACCCCCAGGCCGAACACCGGGGAGCTGTTTTTT. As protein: CASSLTPRPNTGELFF.

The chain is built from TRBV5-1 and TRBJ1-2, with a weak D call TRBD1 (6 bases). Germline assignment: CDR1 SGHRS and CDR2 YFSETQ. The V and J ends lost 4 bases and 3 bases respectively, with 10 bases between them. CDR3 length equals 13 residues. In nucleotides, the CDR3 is TGCGCCAGCAGCGCAGGGGTGGACTATGGCTACACCTTC. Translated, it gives CASSAGVDYGYTF.